Each of the 20 T cell receptor beta chains below was sequenced from the same sample in a study of cytomegalovirus exposure and HLA in healthy donors. The PCR contained 60 Vbeta and 13 Jbeta primers. Using immunoSEQ multiplex PCR, the repertoire was profiled, and TCRdb retains in-frame clones only, with some absent. The data show just over 150,000 clones, with 84% seen just once and more than 1.5% held by the top ten. Sequencing was done on a sample of PBMCs. The receptors derive from a man younger than 30 in good health and CMV-seronegative.

This chain connects TRBV9 to TRBJ2-1; 14 bases match TRBD2. J lost 3 bases, V lost 3 bases, and 5 bases had no gene match. The germline gives CDR1 SGDLS, CDR2 YYNGEE. This CDR3 is 17 amino acids long. CDR3 sequence reads: CASSEGLAGDFYNEQFF. CDR3 DNA: TGTGCCAGCAGCGAGGGACTAGCGGGAGACTTCTACAATGAGCAGTTCTTC.

The J gene is TRBJ1-2, the V gene TRBV6-1; 7 nucleotides line up with TRBD1. The J segment lost 4 bases and the V segment lost 5 bases, leaving 7 bases of the junction unmatched. This CDR3 region has 14 residues. CDR1 and CDR2 (germline): MNHNS, SASEGT. The CDR3 loop is CASSSGTAIYGYTF. CDR3 nucleotide sequence: TGTGCCAGCAGTTCCGGGACAGCCATCTATGGCTACACCTTC.

The chain recombines TRBV5-1 with TRBJ2-3; 9 bases agree with TRBD1. V shed 4 bases, J shed 5 bases, and the junction held 11 bases outside the gene matches. The germline CDR1 and CDR2 sequences are SGHRS and YFSETQ. This CDR3 comprises 16 residues. CDR3 coding DNA: TGCGCCAGCAGCCCATACAGGGGGCGCCTTGGAGATACGCAGTATTTT. Translation gives CASSPYRGRLGDTQYF.

This chain uses TRBV7-9 with TRBJ2-7; the D gene is possibly TRBD2 (5 bases). Germline V CDR1 and CDR2: SEHNR, FQNEAQ (reference sequence). The CDR3 sequence is 13 residues long. The V and J ends lost 5 bases and 3 bases respectively, with 11 bases between them. Written as DNA, the CDR3 is TGTGCCAGCAGCCCTGGAGGAGGCTACGAGCAGTACTTC. Translated: CASSPGGGYEQYF.

This clone has a single count. Other DNA sequences in the sample encode the same CDR3. V and J are TRBV2 and TRBJ2-5; D is unclear. Germline CDR1 SNHLY, CDR2 FYNNEI. The CDR3 length is 11 residues. Between the trimmed V and J ends, which lost 3 bases and 5 bases, there was a span of 4 bases. This CDR3 reads CASSDFETQYF. Here the CDR3 DNA reads TGTGCCAGCAGTGACTTTGAGACCCAGTACTTC.

The rearrangement uses TRBV7-9 and TRBJ2-3; 7 bases match TRBD2. V dropped 4 bases and J dropped 11; count of bases not matched to a gene: 3. The CDR3 extends over 11 amino acids. Germline lookup yields CDR1 SEHNR and CDR2 FQNEAQ (reference sequence). The CDR3 region has the DNA TGTGCCAGCAGCTCCTGGGGGGGGCAGTATTTT. It encodes CASSSWGGQYF.

The chain combines TRBV4-1 with TRBJ1-5; D gene ambiguous. Trimming stripped 1 base from V and 2 bases from J, with 9 bases between. The germline gives CDR1 MGHRA, CDR2 YSYEKL. The CDR3 runs 15 residues. CDR3 coding DNA: TGCGCCAGCAGCCAAGGAGGTGGTGGCAATCAGCCCCAGCATTTT. Translated: CASSQGGGGNQPQHF.

V gene TRBV7-2 combines with J gene TRBJ2-1; 8 bases are a match to TRBD2. V shed 2 bases, J shed 3 bases, and the junction held 3 bases outside the gene matches. CDR1 and CDR2 from the germline V gene are SGHTA and FQGNSA. This CDR3 spans 15 amino acids. The CDR3 DNA is TGTGCCAGCAGCTTATACAGCGGGGGCTACAATGAGCAGTTCTTC. Translated: CASSLYSGGYNEQFF.

The chain uses TRBV5-1 and TRBJ2-1; D not resolved. This CDR3 contains 14 residues. V dropped 7 bases and J dropped 2 bases, with 13 bases sitting between them. Germline CDR1 is SGHRS and CDR2 is YFSETQ. The CDR3 sequence: CASHSELTYNEQFF. CDR3 nucleotides: TGCGCCAGCCACTCAGAACTAACCTACAATGAGCAGTTCTTC.

This clone was seen once. The gene calls are TRBV21-1 and TRBJ2-7; the table calls TRBD2, which could not be checked here. TRBV21-1 is recorded as a pseudogene. The CDR3 extends over 16 amino acids. The CDR3 DNA reads as TGTGCCAGCAGCAAAGGCGGTAGCGGGATCTACTACGAGCAGTACTTC. Translated, it gives CASSKGGSGIYYEQYF.

V is TRBV29-1 and J is TRBJ1-2; 7 bases are shared with TRBD1. The CDR3 is 13 amino acids. V trimming: 2 bases; J trimming: 6 bases; junction bases outside the gene matches: 6. Germline CDR1 and CDR2: SQVTM and ANQGSEA. The CDR3 bases are TGCAGCGTTGAATCCGGGGACAGACATGGCTACACCTTC. It yields the protein CSVESGDRHGYTF. Based on the CDR3 plus reference TRBV29-1 and TRBJ1-2, the full variable domain is SAVISQKPSRDICQRGTSLTIQCQVDSQVTMMFWYRQQPGQSLTLIATANQGSEATYESGFVIDKFPISRPNLTFSTLTVSNMSPEDSSIYLCSVESGDRHGYTFGSGTRLTVV.

The gene calls are TRBV18 and TRBJ1-2, with 7 bases that match TRBD1. Germline CDR1 reads KGHSH; CDR2 reads LQKENI. This CDR3 spans 14 amino acids. Trimming removed 0 bases from V and 2 bases from J; junction bases left unmatched: 0. The CDR3 protein is CASSPPTGNYGYTF. The CDR3 DNA reads TGTGCCAGCTCACCACCGACAGGGAACTATGGCTACACCTTC. Supplemented by reference TRBV18 and TRBJ1-2, the full variable domain reads NAGVMQNPRHLVRRRGQEARLRCSPMKGHSHVYWYRQLPEEGLKFMVYLQKENIIDESGMPKERFSAEFPKEGPSILRIQQVVRGDSAAYFCASSPPTGNYGYTFGSGTRLTVV.

The chain employs TRBV4-1 and TRBJ2-4, with TRBD1 matching over 10 bases. Germline CDR1 and CDR2: MGHRA and YSYEKL. V was clipped by 1 base and J by 6 bases; unmatched bases: 6. This CDR3 contains 16 residues. CDR3 nucleotides: TGCGCCAGCAGCCAAGTTGGGTGGACAGGGGGAAACATTCAGTACTTC. Protein product: CASSQVGWTGGNIQYF.

The chain uses TRBV10-1 and TRBJ2-7, with D perhaps matching TRBD1 (5 bases). V was pared by 6 bases and J by 7 bases, with 19 bases between. CDR3 length equals 14 residues. Germline V gene lookup returns CDR1 WNHNN and CDR2 SYGVQD (reference sequence). The CDR3 nucleotides read TGCGCCAGCAGGCCGAAACGGACACCCATAGAGCAGTACTTC. Protein sequence: CASRPKRTPIEQYF.

The chain uses TRBV4-1 and TRBJ1-6; TRBD1 is a possible D gene (5 bases). Trimming left V 1 base short and J 7 bases short, with 8 bases between. The CDR3 loop spans 14 amino acids. Germline V gene lookup returns CDR1 MGHRA and CDR2 YSYEKL. As DNA, the CDR3 is TGCGCCAGCAGCCAAGTAGGGGTCAATTCACCCCTCCACTTT. Its protein product is CASSQVGVNSPLHF.

The chain employs TRBV15 and TRBJ2-2; 8 positions agree with TRBD2. The CDR3 runs to 15 residues. Germline V lookup: CDR1 LNHNV, CDR2 YYDKDF (reference sequence). The ends lost 1 base at V and 6 bases at J; junction bases unmatched: 4. The CDR3 DNA reads TGTGCCACCAGCAGAGTCGGGGGGGCCCCCGGGGAGCTGTTTTTT. This encodes CATSRVGGAPGELFF.

V gene TRBV6-7 combines with J gene TRBJ1-5; possible D gene TRBD1, 6 bases. TRBV6-7 is assigned to the ORF class and has an uncertain function. The CDR3 totals 13 residues. V shed 9 bases and J shed 2 bases, with 11 bases lying between them. In DNA, the CDR3 is TGTGCCAGGGTGAGGACAGGCAATCAGCCCCAGCATTTT. The encoded protein is CARVRTGNQPQHF.

The chain carries TRBV4-2 and TRBJ2-3, with TRBD2 matching over 15 bases. CDR3 length: 17 amino acids. The trim removed 3 bases at V and 3 bases at J, leaving 4 bases unmatched. Germline CDR1 and CDR2: LGHNA and YNFKEQ. CDR3 in amino acids: CASSQGTSGGITDTQYF. CDR3 sequence (DNA): TGTGCCAGCAGCCAGGGGACTAGCGGGGGGATTACAGATACGCAGTATTTT.

The V gene is TRBV5-1, the J gene TRBJ1-2; 7 bases are a match to TRBD1. The V and J ends lost 4 bases and 5 bases, in that order; junction bases with no gene match: 2. The CDR3 loop spans 12 amino acids. CDR1 and CDR2 from the germline V gene are SGHRS and YFSETQ. The CDR3 DNA reads TGCGCCAGCAGCGGGGGACAGTATGGCTACACCTTC. It is translated as CASSGGQYGYTF.

Here the CDR3 DNA reads TGCGCCAGCAGCCCGATACCTTACAGGGAGGAGACCCAGTACTTC. It encodes CASSPIPYREETQYF. The chain joins TRBV4-1 to TRBJ2-5; D is perhaps TRBD1 (6 bases). Trimming shortened V by 4 bases and J by 5 bases, and 17 bases separated the two germline ends. The CDR3 is 15 residues long. Germline V gene sequence: CDR1 MGHRA, CDR2 YSYEKL.